This passage covers 14 T cell receptor beta chains from one sample sequenced in a study of STAT3 mutations in large granular lymphocyte leukemia. Regarding the study as a whole: Every T-cell large granular lymphocyte leukemia patient had at least one immunodominant TCR beta clonotype.

For these TCRs, the target antigens are not known. Libraries were prepared by immunoSEQ multiplex PCR; TCRdb keeps only in-frame clonotypes and omits some of them. The top ten clones hold roughly 70% of a sample with about 2,100 clones, around 60% of them seen once. The sequenced sample consisted of peripheral blood mononuclear cells. Receptors originate from a man aged 55 to 70 with T-cell large granular lymphocyte leukemia. Some clones in this sample may be carry-over from other donors' samples.

This clone has just a few counts. The J gene is TRBJ2-7, the V gene TRBV4-3; TRBD2 is a possible D gene (5 bases). Trimming cost V 3 bases and J 4 bases, with 10 bases left between them. Germline CDR1 and CDR2: LGHNA and YSLEER. The CDR3 extends over 13 amino acids. The CDR3 DNA is TGCGCCAGCAGCCAGACCCAGCGGTACGAGCAGTACTTC. It translates to CASSQTQRYEQYF.

The chain couples TRBV30 to TRBJ1-4; no reliable D call. Trimming left V 5 bases short and J 8 bases short, with 15 bases between. Germline V gene lookup returns CDR1 GTSNPN and CDR2 SVGIG (reference sequence). This CDR3 is 13 amino acids long. The CDR3 here is CAWARGWEEKLFF. The CDR3, as DNA: TGTGCCTGGGCTCGCGGCTGGGAGGAAAAACTGTTTTTT.

The CDR3 here is CASSRQGQGYGYTF. CDR3 bases: TGCGCCAGCAGCCGACAAGGACAGGGGTATGGCTACACCTTC. The gene calls are TRBV4-3 and TRBJ1-2; 9 positions match TRBD1. CDR1 and CDR2 from the germline V gene are LGHNA and YSLEER. This CDR3 comprises 14 residues. V shed 4 bases and J 5 bases; nucleotides not matched to a gene: 5.

V and J are TRBV30 and TRBJ1-6; D gene uncertain. The germline V gene encodes CDR1 GTSNPN and CDR2 SVGIG (reference sequence). The CDR3 is 14 residues long. Trimming removed 0 bases from V and 7 bases from J, with 10 bases in between. DNA of the CDR3: TGTGCCTGGAGTGTAAATTTACGCAATTCACCCCTCCACTTT. Translated, it gives CAWSVNLRNSPLHF. Supplemented by reference TRBV30 and TRBJ1-6, the full variable domain reads SQTIHQWPATLVQPVGSPLSLECTVEGTSNPNLYWYRQAAGRGLQLLFYSVGIGQISSEVPQNLSASRPQDRQFILSSKKLLLSDSGFYLCAWSVNLRNSPLHFGNGTRLTVT.

The J gene is TRBJ1-2, the V gene TRBV7-9, with D unclear. This CDR3 has 14 residues. Germline loops: CDR1 SEHNR, CDR2 FQNEAQ (reference sequence). Trimming left V 1 base short and J 2 bases short, with 8 bases between. The CDR3 nucleotides read TGTGCCAGCAGCTTAGGTAGAGGAAACTATGGCTACACCTTC. As protein: CASSLGRGNYGYTF.

J is TRBJ2-7 and V is TRBV6-5, with 8 nucleotides matching TRBD2. V gave up 5 bases and J gave up 6 bases; unmatched junction bases: 12. The CDR3 contains 15 residues. The germline V gene encodes CDR1 MNHEY and CDR2 SVGAGI. The CDR3 reads CASSRTSGGSFEQYF. The DNA of the CDR3 is TGTGCCAGCAGTCGAACGAGCGGGGGCAGTTTCGAGCAGTACTTC.

This clone occurred a few times. The J gene is TRBJ1-1, the V gene TRBV18, with TRBD1 matching over 9 bases. V lost 3 bases and J lost 5; bases outside the gene matches: 1. The CDR3 length is 13 residues. Germline lookup yields CDR1 KGHSH and CDR2 LQKENI. The CDR3 DNA sequence: TGTGCCAGCTCACCGACAGGGGGAACTGAAGCTTTCTTT. Its protein is CASSPTGGTEAFF.

This clone showed up just a few times. The chain combines TRBV10-3 with TRBJ2-3, with 7 bases fitting TRBD1. Germline V CDR1 and CDR2: ENHRY, SYGVKD. V shed 3 bases, J shed 4 bases, and the junction held 4 bases outside the gene matches. There are 14 residues in the CDR3. DNA for the CDR3: TGTGCCATCAGTGACAGGGGGAAGGCAGATACGCAGTATTTT. This encodes CAISDRGKADTQYF.

The chain joins TRBV20-1 to TRBJ1-6, with D uncertain. This CDR3 contains 9 residues. Trimming shortened V by 4 bases and J by 8 bases, and 0 bases separated the two germline ends. CDR1 is DFQATT and CDR2 is SNEGSKA in the germline V gene (reference sequence). The CDR3 spells CSANSPLHF. In DNA form, the CDR3 reads TGCAGTGCTAATTCACCCCTCCACTTT.

The chain carries TRBV7-9 and TRBJ1-2; perhaps TRBD1 as D (5 bases). Between the trimmed V and J ends, which lost 7 bases and 6 bases, there was a span of 15 bases. CDR1 is SEHNR, CDR2 FQNEAQ, per germline (reference sequence). This CDR3 contains 13 residues. The CDR3 sequence: CASNPQGPHGYTF. DNA of the CDR3: TGTGCCAGCAACCCCCAGGGTCCCCATGGCTACACCTTC. Complete variable domain (other parts from reference TRBV7-9 and TRBJ1-2): DTGVSQNPRHKITKRGQNVTFRCDPISEHNRLYWYRQTLGQGPEFLTYFQNEAQLEKSRLLSDRFSAERPKGSFSTLEIQRTEQGDSAMYLCASNPQGPHGYTFGSGTRLTVV.

This clone came up a few times. The genes are TRBV10-3 and TRBJ2-7; D remains ambiguous. V lost 2 bases to trimming and J lost 5 bases, with 7 bases between them. The CDR3 is made up of 12 amino acids. The germline V gene encodes CDR1 ENHRY and CDR2 SYGVKD. For the CDR3, the DNA is TGTGCCATCAGTGAGACCAGGAACGAGCAGTACTTC. Protein product: CAISETRNEQYF.

CDR3: CASHRGTGTSGANVLTF. For the CDR3, the DNA is TGTGCCAGCCATAGGGGGACAGGAACGTCTGGGGCCAACGTCCTGACTTTC. This rearrangement joins TRBV4-2 to TRBJ2-6; TRBD1 matches 8 bases. The germline CDR1 and CDR2 sequences are LGHNA and YNFKEQ. This CDR3 region has 17 residues. V gave up 8 bases and J gave up 1 base; unmatched junction bases: 10.

The chain is built from TRBV5-1 and TRBJ2-7; TRBD1 matches 7 bases. The CDR3 length is 14 residues. CDR1 is SGHRS, CDR2 YFSETQ, per germline. V trimming: 4 bases; J trimming: 1 base; junction bases outside the gene matches: 5. DNA of the CDR3: TGCGCCAGCAGCGACAACAGGGGTTCCTACGAGCAGTACTTC. Encoded protein: CASSDNRGSYEQYF.

The chain employs TRBV18 and TRBJ1-2; TRBD1 matches at 7 bases. J lost 5 bases, V lost 5 bases, and 11 bases had no gene match. This CDR3 comprises 15 residues. Germline assignment: CDR1 KGHSH and CDR2 LQKENI. The chain's CDR3 is CASSRTRDSTYGYTF. The CDR3 DNA reads as TGTGCCAGCTCAAGAACCCGGGACAGCACATATGGCTACACCTTC.